The 17 T cell receptor beta chains below were found in one sample sequenced in a study of blood T cell repertoires in COVID-19. The protocol was immunoSEQ multiplex PCR, while the TCRdb copy is restricted to in-frame clones and leaves out a portion. The sample lists approximately 180,000 clones, roughly 81% seen once, with approximately 12% in the top ten. Sequences were obtained from peripheral blood. All receptors derive from a woman of 80 years or more with COVID-19, enrolled during active disease.

The gene calls are TRBV3-1 (or the pseudogene TRBV3-2) and TRBJ1-2; no reliable D call. The CDR3 spans 12 residues. With 1 base removed from V and 7 bases from J, the gap between germline ends came to 7 bases. CDR1 and CDR2 from the germline V gene are LGHDT and YNNKEL (reference sequence). The CDR3 sequence: CASSQGYVGYTF. The DNA of the CDR3 is TGTGCCAGCAGCCAAGGCTATGTTGGCTACACCTTC.

The rearrangement links TRBV10-3 to TRBJ2-1; possibly TRBD1 for D (5 bases). V was trimmed by 6 bases and J by 5 bases, leaving 8 bases between them. CDR1 and CDR2 from the germline V gene are ENHRY and SYGVKD. The CDR3 is made up of 12 amino acids. The CDR3 bases are TGTGCCATCAGGCAGGGTCACAATGAGCAGTTCTTC. As protein: CAIRQGHNEQFF.

This chain uses TRBV28 with TRBJ1-6; D is ambiguous. CDR1 and CDR2 (germline): MDHEN, SYDVKM. Trimming cost V 6 bases and J 2 bases, with 17 bases left between them. The CDR3 loop spans 17 amino acids. For the CDR3, the DNA is TGTGCCAGCAGGAACCCCCGGGAGGTGACCTATAATTCACCCCTCCACTTT. It translates to CASRNPREVTYNSPLHF.

The chain is built from TRBV6-5 and TRBJ2-7; D possibly corresponds to TRBD1 (6 bases). Germline V gene data show CDR1 as MNHEY and CDR2 as SVGAGI. The CDR3 totals 11 residues. V lost 8 bases and J lost 1, with 6 bases in between. The CDR3 DNA follows: TGTGCCAGCGGACAGTCCTACGAGCAGTACTTC. As protein: CASGQSYEQYF.

V gene TRBV11-2 combines with J gene TRBJ2-1; 9 bases match TRBD2. CDR3 size: 16 residues. V shed 3 bases, J shed 2 bases, and the junction held 5 bases outside the gene matches. From germline, CDR1 is SGHAT and CDR2 FQNNGV. The CDR3 DNA is TGTGCCAGCAGCTTTGTAGCGGGGGTGGCCTACAATGAGCAGTTCTTC. Its protein product is CASSFVAGVAYNEQFF.

This chain connects TRBV4-3 to TRBJ1-5; D is undetermined. V dropped 0 bases and J dropped 2 bases, with 8 bases sitting between them. The germline gives CDR1 LGHNA, CDR2 YSLEER. The CDR3 has 15 residues. CDR3 protein: CASSQDVGGNQPQHF. The CDR3, as DNA: TGCGCCAGCAGCCAAGACGTCGGGGGCAATCAGCCCCAGCATTTT.

DNA of the CDR3: TGCGCCAGCAGCCAAGATCCAGGGGGTTCGTATGGCTACACCTTC. Protein sequence: CASSQDPGGSYGYTF. V is TRBV4-3 and J is TRBJ1-2, with 7 bases fitting TRBD1. V trimming: 0 bases; J trimming: 5 bases; junction bases outside the gene matches: 6. The germline CDR1 and CDR2 sequences are LGHNA and YSLEER. There are 15 residues in the CDR3.

This clone was observed a single time. V is TRBV24-1 and J is TRBJ2-1, with 12 positions matching TRBD2. CDR3 size: 15 residues. Germline loops: CDR1 KGHDR, CDR2 SFDVKD. Losses at the gene ends were 6 bases for V and 8 bases for J; bases not matched to a gene: 7. In nucleotides, the CDR3 is TGTGCCACCAGTCCGACTAGCGGGAGTGGTGATGAGCAGTTCTTC. Its translation is CATSPTSGSGDEQFF.

The rearrangement links TRBV28 to TRBJ1-6; no firm D call. Germline values: CDR1 MDHEN, CDR2 SYDVKM. The V gene lost 2 bases and the J gene lost 7 bases, with 9 bases spanning the gap. This CDR3 comprises 14 residues. In DNA, the CDR3 is TGTGCCAGCAGTTTAGTCAGGATAAATTCACCCCTCCACTTT. As protein: CASSLVRINSPLHF.

The gene calls are TRBV28 and TRBJ1-1; 9 positions match TRBD1. The germline gives CDR1 MDHEN, CDR2 SYDVKM. The CDR3 length is 15 residues. With 7 bases clipped from V and 6 bases from J, the junction kept 12 bases outside the gene matches. The CDR3 sequence is CASTDTGGAEAEAFF. CDR3 DNA sequence: TGTGCCAGCACCGATACAGGGGGCGCGGAAGCTGAAGCTTTCTTT.

This sequence joins TRBV28 and TRBJ1-5, with TRBD1 matching over 9 bases. After removal of 6 bases from V and 2 bases from J, the junction contained 2 bases not matched to a gene. Looked up from germline, CDR1 is MDHEN and CDR2 is SYDVKM. This CDR3 region has 14 residues. Written as DNA, the CDR3 is TGTGCCAGCAGACGACAGGGGGGCAATCAGCCCCAGCATTTT. Protein product: CASRRQGGNQPQHF.

This chain uses TRBV16 with TRBJ1-2; D unclear. The CDR3 spans 14 residues. With 0 bases removed from V and 2 bases from J, the gap between germline ends came to 7 bases. Germline values: CDR1 KGHSY, CDR2 FQNENV. DNA of the CDR3: TGTGCCAGCAGCCAATCCACAGTGAACTATGGCTACACCTTC. It encodes CASSQSTVNYGYTF.

The chain joins TRBV6-2 or TRBV6-3 to TRBJ2-2; D call uncertain. V lost 5 bases, J lost 6 bases, and 4 bases lay in between. The CDR3 has 11 residues. Germline V lookup: CDR1 MNHEY, CDR2 SVGEGT. CDR3 residues: CASSRPGELFF. The CDR3 bases are TGTGCCAGCAGTCGTCCCGGGGAGCTGTTTTTT.

The rearrangement joins TRBV2 to TRBJ2-4; 11 bases align to TRBD2. Trimming at V came to 4 bases and at J to 11 bases, leaving 13 bases not matched to a gene. Per germline, CDR1 SNHLY and CDR2 FYNNEI. This CDR3 has 16 amino acids. CDR3 sequence: CASSVGLAGGFHLQYF. DNA for the CDR3: TGTGCCAGCAGTGTTGGGCTAGCGGGGGGCTTTCACCTTCAGTACTTC.

J is TRBJ2-5 and V is TRBV28; no reliable D call. The V and J ends lost 10 bases and 6 bases respectively, with 18 bases between them. Germline loops: CDR1 MDHEN, CDR2 SYDVKM. The CDR3 has 13 residues. The CDR3 nucleotides are TGTGCCACCAATGAGGCTGCGCTCCAGACCCAGTACTTC. As protein: CATNEAALQTQYF.

The count of this clone is one. This sequence joins TRBV19 and TRBJ1-2, with 9 bases aligning to TRBD1. The length of the CDR3 is 17 residues. CDR1 LNHDA and CDR2 SQIVND come from the germline V gene (reference sequence). V lost 4 bases to trimming and J lost 4 bases; unmatched junction nucleotides: 13. DNA of the CDR3: TGTGCCAGTAGTAAGACTTTAGTGGACAGGGGCGTCTATGGCTACACCTTC. This codes for CASSKTLVDRGVYGYTF.

The rearrangement joins TRBV18 to TRBJ2-6; possible D gene TRBD1, 5 bases. The germline V gene encodes CDR1 KGHSH and CDR2 LQKENI. The V and J ends lost 0 bases and 3 bases respectively, with 15 bases between them. CDR3 length: 18 amino acids. The CDR3 protein is CASSPPTGDLFGANVLTF. The CDR3 DNA reads TGTGCCAGCTCACCACCTACAGGAGACCTCTTTGGGGCCAACGTCCTGACTTTC.